A single sample is the source of the 24 T cell receptor delta chains below, sequenced in a study of γδ T cells in repeated Plasmodium falciparum infection. TCRdb re-called clones from the multiplex PCR reads using CATT. The sample holds 53,000 or so delta-chain clones, about 1.9% seen once. Gammadelta T cells were flow-sorted from PBMC into Vgamma9/Vdelta2+ and Vdelta2-negative populations for bulk analysis. Sequenced sample: gamma-delta T cells from blood. The receptors here all came from a pool of human donors (malaria-infected and uninfected, not separated).

This clone was observed a few times. The protein TCRdb lists belongs to a much larger clone and differs from this DNA's translation at residue 10, which points to a read error; the protein shown is made from the DNA. V usage is TRAV29/DV5 and J usage is TRDJ1; 8 nucleotides align to TRDD3. The J gene is not listed in TCRdb, so it was assigned here from a DNA match to germline. The CDR3 extends over 22 amino acids. J gave up 0 bases and V 0 bases, and 25 bases lay outside the gene matches. Germline lookup yields CDR1 NSMFDY and CDR2 ISSIKDK. The CDR3 region is CAASVPTAYRGIMGSDTDKLIF. The CDR3 nucleotides read TGTGCAGCAAGCGTACCTACTGCGTACCGGGGGATAATGGGAAGTGACACCGATAAACTCATCTTT.

This clone was recorded a few times. The protein that TCRdb holds for this DNA derives from a much larger clone and differs from the translated DNA at residue 13, which likely indicates a read error; the protein shown here is translated from the DNA. The J gene is TRDJ3, the V gene TRDV2; the match to TRDD3 covers 13 bases. TCRdb supplies no J gene; here it was assigned by aligning the nucleotide sequence to germline. This CDR3 spans 22 amino acids. The V segment lost 3 bases and the J segment 0 bases; nucleotides outside the gene matches: 13. CDR1 is GEAIGNYY, CDR2 EKD, per germline. The CDR3 sequence is CACDGVLGDTLSSSWDTRQMFF. For the CDR3, the DNA is TGTGCCTGTGACGGTGTACTGGGGGATACGCTCTCTAGCTCCTGGGACACCCGACAGATGTTTTTC.

This clone was recorded a few times. The translation of this DNA and the TCRdb protein of a much larger clone differ at residue 21, probably owing to a read error; the protein shown here is translated from the DNA. No J gene was assigned, while the V gene was called as TRDV1; the DNA was not compared with TRDD3, the D call given in the table. The CDR3 covers 23 residues. The germline CDR1 and CDR2 sequences are TSWWSYY and QGS. As DNA, the CDR3 is TGTGCTCTTGGGGAACAACTTAATTCCTACGGACTATACTGGGGATTTAGCACCGATAAACCCATCTTT. Translation gives CALGEQLNSYGLYWGFSTDKPIF.

This clone was observed many times. TCRdb has a much larger clone's protein, which differs at residue 4 from the translation of this DNA, likely because of a read error; what is shown is the protein translated from the DNA. V and J are TRDV3 and TRDJ1; D uncertain. The CDR3 loop spans 13 amino acids. Trimming shortened V by 4 bases and J by 7 bases, and 19 bases separated the two germline ends. CDR1 is TVYSNPD, CDR2 GDNSRS, per germline (reference sequence). The DNA of the CDR3 is TGTGCCTGGAGTGCAAGGATTTGCGGTAAACTCATCTTT. As protein: CAWSARICGKLIF.

This clone was seen a few times. TCRdb's listed protein matches a much larger clone and diverges from this DNA's translation at residues 7 and 12, likely through a read error; the protein shown comes from the DNA. Here the CDR3 DNA reads TGTGCTCTTGGGGAACTATGTCCTTACTGGGGGATGCCTCGAGCCGATAAACTCATCTTT. This codes for CALGELCPYWGMPRADKLIF. This chain joins TRDV1 and TRDJ1; 10 nucleotides agree with TRDD3. The CDR3 covers 20 residues. The junction had 16 bases not matched to a gene; V was cut back by 0 bases and J by 3 bases. Germline V CDR1 and CDR2: TSWWSYY, QGS.

About this clone itself: The TCRdb protein, from a much larger clone, departs from this DNA's translation at residue 11, likely by read error; the protein shown derives from the DNA. The DNA for the CDR3 is TGTGCCTGTGACACCGTGGGACAGCCAGACTACACCGATAAACTCATCTTT. It translates to CACDTVGQPDYTDKLIF. The rearrangement links TRDV2 to TRDJ1; D uncertain. No J gene was available from TCRdb, and it was assigned here by a germline match of the DNA. V dropped 0 bases and J dropped 0 bases, with 16 bases sitting between them. Germline V lookup: CDR1 GEAIGNYY, CDR2 EKD. The CDR3 is 17 residues long.

The table lists this clone with many counts. This likely came from a read error, as a far larger clone is one base away. This same CDR3 is encoded by further DNA sequences in the sample. This chain links TRDV1 with TRDJ2; perhaps TRDD3 as D (8 bases). The J gene was missing in TCRdb and was found by matching the end of the DNA to germline. This CDR3 has 23 amino acids. The germline V gene encodes CDR1 TSWWSYY and CDR2 QGS. The CDR3 DNA is TGTGCCCTTGGGGCGATGGCCTTCCTCCATTTCACTGGGGGTCCCGCTTTGACAGCACAACTCTTCTTT. Its protein is CALGAMAFLHFTGGPALTAQLFF.

At least ten counts were recorded for this clone. This may be a read error, as it is one base from a much larger clone. The genes are TRDV3 and TRDJ1; 8 bases match TRDD2. The germline gives CDR1 TVYSNPD, CDR2 GDNSRS (reference sequence). The V and J ends lost 2 bases and 8 bases, in that order; junction bases with no gene match: 40. The CDR3 has 23 amino acids. The CDR3 sequence: CAFLTPGLTNFLLSTRVTSKLIF. The CDR3 nucleotides read TGTGCCTTTCTTACCCCCGGGCTGACCAACTTCCTACTGAGTACTAGGGTGACCTCCAAACTCATCTTT.

This clone showed up just a few times. TCRdb's listed protein matches a much larger clone and diverges from this DNA's translation at residue 4, likely through a read error; the protein shown comes from the DNA. The genes are TRDV1 and TRDJ1; TRDD3 matches at 13 bases. Germline matching of the DNA provided the J gene here, since TCRdb leaves it blank. Per the germline V gene, CDR1 is TSWWSYY and CDR2 is QGS. The CDR3 loop spans 21 amino acids. CDR3 region: CALRDLLPIRTGGYVTDKLIF. The DNA of the CDR3 is TGTGCTCTTAGGGACCTCCTTCCGATCCGAACTGGGGGATACGTTACCGATAAACTCATCTTT.

This clone was observed a few times. TCRdb assigns this DNA the protein of a much larger clone, which departs from its translation at residue 10; this likely reflects a read error, and the protein shown comes from translating the DNA. V gene TRDV2 combines with J gene TRDJ1, with 10 bases fitting TRDD3. V lost 3 bases to trimming and J lost 3 bases; unmatched junction nucleotides: 12. The CDR3 spans 17 residues. The germline V gene encodes CDR1 GEAIGNYY and CDR2 EKD. This chain's CDR3 is CACDPLLGDDGADKLIF. DNA for the CDR3: TGTGCCTGTGACCCCCTACTGGGGGATGACGGGGCCGATAAACTCATCTTT.

This clone came up a few times. A much larger clone lies one base from this, so it may be a read error. Other DNA sequences within the sample encode an identical CDR3. The chain combines TRDV2 with TRDJ1, with a tentative D call TRDD3 (6 bases). The CDR3 totals 16 residues. Per germline, CDR1 GEAIGNYY and CDR2 EKD. CDR3 nucleotides: TGTGCCTGCGACACAATGGGGGGCCCTTTCACCGATAAACTCATCTTT. The encoded protein is CACDTMGGPFTDKLIF.

This clone was detected only a few times. This is likely an artifact of a read error, given a far larger clone one base away. Different DNA sequences within this sample yield the same CDR3. The chain has TRAV38-2/DV8 and TRDJ1; D may be TRDD3 (7 bases). The J gene is absent in TCRdb and was assigned here via DNA matching to germline. This CDR3 region has 21 residues. V lost 8 bases, J lost 5 bases, and 40 bases lay in between. Germline CDR1 is TSESDYY and CDR2 is QEAYKQQN. CDR3 amino acids: CAYSLPLILPLGDLLLDKLIF. CDR3 DNA: TGTGCTTACAGCCTTCCCCTCATCCTTCCCTTGGGGGACCTACTGTTAGATAAACTCATCTTT.

In the case of this clone: A far bigger clonotype differs at one base, so this is likely a read error. Other DNA sequences in this sample translate to the same CDR3. The chain is built from TRDV1 and TRDJ1; TRDD3 agrees at 11 bases. Germline-derived CDR1 and CDR2 are TSWWSYY and QGS. V lost 4 bases, J lost 0 bases, and 22 bases stayed unmatched. The CDR3 is made up of 22 amino acids. The CDR3 spells CALGAGFLWGIRWFLYTDKLIF. CDR3 in DNA: TGTGCTCTTGGGGCGGGCTTCCTTTGGGGGATACGCTGGTTCCTTTACACCGATAAACTCATCTTT.

With respect to this clone: This likely traces to a read error, being one base from a far larger clone. This sample also contains other DNA sequences that code for the same CDR3. There is no J gene call, but TRDV3 is given as the V gene; TRDD3 reflects the table's D call only, with no check against the DNA. Per germline, CDR1 TVYSNPD and CDR2 GDNSRS (reference sequence). The CDR3 is 20 residues long. The CDR3 nucleotides are TGTGCCTTTAGAATCCTTCCTACGAGGGGATACGGGGGGTACACCGATAAACTCATCTTC. Translation: CAFRILPTRGYGGYTDKLIF.

This clone was counted ten times or more. The likely explanation is a read error, given a far larger clone one base away. The sample carries other DNA sequences with the same CDR3. This sequence joins TRDV3 and TRDJ1, with D perhaps TRDD3 (6 bases). The J gene, missing from TCRdb, was assigned here through DNA to germline matching. Germline loops: CDR1 TVYSNPD, CDR2 GDNSRS (reference sequence). This CDR3 spans 13 amino acids. The V gene lost 5 bases and the J gene lost 10 bases, with 23 bases spanning the gap. In DNA, the CDR3 is TGTGCCAAGCGAGGGAGGATTGGGGATGGACTCATCTTT. Protein sequence: CAKRGRIGDGLIF.

With regard to this clone: A read error is likely here: a far larger clone is one base away. The J gene went uncalled, whereas the V gene is TRDV2; the D call of TRDD3 is as the table states it, not checked on the DNA. CDR1 and CDR2 from the germline V gene are GEAIGNYY and EKD. This CDR3 has 17 residues. In nucleotides, the CDR3 is TGTGCCTGTGACGCCCTGGGGGATACGGCGTCCACCGATAAGCTCATCTTT. Translation gives CACDALGDTASTDKLIF.

With respect to this clone: The protein TCRdb lists belongs to a much larger clone and differs from this DNA's translation at residue 5, which points to a read error; the protein shown is made from the DNA. The rearrangement uses TRDV1 and TRDJ1, with a weak D call TRDD3 (6 bases). TCRdb offers no J gene call, so here the DNA was matched to germline to obtain one. V was pared by 4 bases and J by 0 bases, with 30 bases between. The germline V gene has CDR1 TSWWSYY and CDR2 QGS. This CDR3 spans 21 amino acids. DNA for the CDR3: TGTGCTCTTGGGGGGCCCACTAAGGTGGGGGCTGGCCCCATTTACACCGATAAACTCATCTTT. Translating gives CALGGPTKVGAGPIYTDKLIF.

This clone was counted ten times or more. This sequence is one base from a far larger clone and is likely a read error. Other DNA sequences within the sample encode an identical CDR3. The V gene is TRDV2, the J gene TRDJ1; the match to TRDD3 covers 8 bases. TCRdb offers no J gene call, so here the DNA was matched to germline to obtain one. CDR3 size: 17 residues. From germline, CDR1 is GEAIGNYY and CDR2 EKD. DNA of the CDR3: TGCGCCTGTGACACCGTACTGGGGGCCCCGTACACCGATAAACTCATCTTT. Encoded protein: CACDTVLGAPYTDKLIF.

This clone was counted between two and nine times. It may be a read error: a sequence one base away is much more abundant. This chain links TRDV1 with TRDJ1, with 10 bases aligning to TRDD3. TCRdb carries no J gene annotation; the J gene was assigned here by matching the DNA with germline. The length of the CDR3 is 20 residues. CDR1 is TSWWSYY and CDR2 is QGS in the germline V gene. CDR3 region: CALGERPPYWGMPYTDKLIF. In DNA, the CDR3 is TGTGCCCTTGGGGAACGGCCCCCGTACTGGGGGATGCCGTACACCGATAAACTCATCTTT.

This clone showed up just a few times. TCRdb's listed protein matches a much larger clone and diverges from this DNA's translation at residue 10, likely through a read error; the protein shown comes from the DNA. The rearrangement joins TRDV2 to TRDJ1, with no clear D. The J gene, not given by TCRdb, was assigned here from a germline match of the nucleotide sequence. Germline V gene data show CDR1 as GEAIGNYY and CDR2 as EKD. CDR3 length: 15 residues. V shed 0 bases and J shed 3 bases, with 13 bases lying between them. The CDR3 protein is CACDTVQRNPDKLIF. The CDR3 DNA follows: TGTGCCTGTGACACCGTCCAGCGTAACCCCGATAAACTCATCTTT.

This clone was seen many times. The translation of this DNA and the TCRdb protein of a much larger clone differ at residue 3, probably owing to a read error; the protein shown here is translated from the DNA. The chain recombines TRDV1 with TRDJ1; TRDD3 might be the D (6 bases). The J gene was not available in TCRdb and was assigned here by matching the DNA to germline segments. CDR3 size: 18 residues. Looked up from germline, CDR1 is TSWWSYY and CDR2 is QGS. In nucleotides, the CDR3 is TGTGCTTTTGGGGAACATCTATGGAAGATTTGGGGGACCGATAAACTCATCTTT. It codes for CAFGEHLWKIWGTDKLIF.

Comment on this clone: The likely explanation is a read error, given a far larger clone one base away. Additional DNA sequences in this sample encode the identical CDR3. The chain carries TRDV1 and TRDJ1, with 9 bases matching TRDD3. In the absence of a J gene in TCRdb, the DNA was matched to germline to assign it here. This CDR3 contains 16 residues. CDR1 is TSWWSYY, CDR2 QGS, per germline. Trimming removed 0 bases from V and 8 bases from J; junction bases left unmatched: 10. Here the CDR3 reads CALGELRWGIIDKLIF. The CDR3 DNA follows: TGTGCTCTTGGGGAACTACGGTGGGGGATAATCGACAAACTCATCTTT.

This clone was found a few times. TCRdb records a much larger clone's protein for this DNA, with a difference at residue 7 that likely arises from a read error; the protein given is the translation of the DNA. The chain has TRDV2 and TRDJ3, with 9 bases lining up with TRDD3. The J gene is absent in TCRdb and was assigned here via DNA matching to germline. Trimming cost V 3 bases and J 0 bases; bases outside gene matches: 14. The CDR3 is 21 amino acids. Per germline, CDR1 GEAIGNYY and CDR2 EKD. Written as DNA, the CDR3 is TGTGCCTGTGACGCGGACCGGGGGATACCTTACAGCTCCTGGGACACCCGACAGATGTTTTTC. This codes for CACDADRGIPYSSWDTRQMFF.

This clone occurred many times. Translating this DNA gives a protein that differs at residue 21 from the TCRdb one, which belongs to a much larger clone; a read error is likely, and the protein shown is this translation. The J gene was not called, though the V gene is TRDV1; the D call in the table, TRDD3, was not verified against the DNA. CDR1 TSWWSYY and CDR2 QGS come from the germline V gene. CDR3 length: 23 residues. In DNA, the CDR3 is TGTGCTCTTGGGGACACCTTACAGTTTTCCTACGTCCGGGGGATCGTAACTTACGATAAATTCATCTTT. Residues: CALGDTLQFSYVRGIVTYDKFIF.